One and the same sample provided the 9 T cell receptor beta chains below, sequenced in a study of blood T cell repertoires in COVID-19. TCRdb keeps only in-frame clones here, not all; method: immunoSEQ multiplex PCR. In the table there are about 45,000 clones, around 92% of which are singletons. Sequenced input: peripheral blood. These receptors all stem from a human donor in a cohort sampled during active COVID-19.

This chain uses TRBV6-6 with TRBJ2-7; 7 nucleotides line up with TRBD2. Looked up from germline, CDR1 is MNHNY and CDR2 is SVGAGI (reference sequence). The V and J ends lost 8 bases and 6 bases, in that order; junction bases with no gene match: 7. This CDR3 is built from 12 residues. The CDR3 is CASEAGMSEQYF. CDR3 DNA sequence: TGTGCCAGCGAAGCGGGGATGAGCGAGCAGTACTTC.

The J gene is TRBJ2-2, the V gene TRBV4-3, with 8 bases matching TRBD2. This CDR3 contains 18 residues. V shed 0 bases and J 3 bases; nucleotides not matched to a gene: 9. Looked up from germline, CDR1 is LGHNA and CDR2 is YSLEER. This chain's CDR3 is CASSQDRGGGSHTGELFF. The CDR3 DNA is TGCGCCAGCAGCCAAGATCGGGGGGGCGGCTCCCACACCGGGGAGCTGTTTTTT.

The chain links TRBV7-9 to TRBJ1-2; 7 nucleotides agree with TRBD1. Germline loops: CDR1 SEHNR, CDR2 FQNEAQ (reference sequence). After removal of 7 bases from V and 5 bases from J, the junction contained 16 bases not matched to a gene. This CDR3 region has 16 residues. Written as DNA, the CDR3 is TGTGCCAGCATAGCTTTGGAGGACAGGACGGATTATGGCTACACCTTC. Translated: CASIALEDRTDYGYTF.

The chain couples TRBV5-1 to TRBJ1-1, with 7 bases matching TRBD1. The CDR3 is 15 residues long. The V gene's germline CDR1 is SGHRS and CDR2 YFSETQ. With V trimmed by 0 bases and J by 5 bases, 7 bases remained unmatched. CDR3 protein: CASSLVGRGDTEAFF. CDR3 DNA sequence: TGCGCCAGCAGCTTGGTCGGCAGGGGGGATACTGAAGCTTTCTTT.

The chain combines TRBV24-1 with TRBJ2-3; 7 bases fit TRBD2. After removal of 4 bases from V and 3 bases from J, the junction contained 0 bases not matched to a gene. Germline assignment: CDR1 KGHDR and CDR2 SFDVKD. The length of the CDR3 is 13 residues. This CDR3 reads CATSDGRTDTQYF. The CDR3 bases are TGTGCCACCAGTGACGGGAGGACAGATACGCAGTATTTT.

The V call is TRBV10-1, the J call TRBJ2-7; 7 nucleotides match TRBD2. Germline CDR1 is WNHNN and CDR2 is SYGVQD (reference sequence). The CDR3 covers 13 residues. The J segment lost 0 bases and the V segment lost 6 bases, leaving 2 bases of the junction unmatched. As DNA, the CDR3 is TGCGCCAGCAGCGGGGGGAGCTCCTACGAGCAGTACTTC. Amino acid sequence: CASSGGSSYEQYF.

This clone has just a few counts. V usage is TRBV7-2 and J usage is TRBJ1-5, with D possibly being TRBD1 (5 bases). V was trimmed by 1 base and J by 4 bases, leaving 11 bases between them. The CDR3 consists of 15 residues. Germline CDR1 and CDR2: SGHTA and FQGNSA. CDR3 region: CASSLGGGLNQPQHF. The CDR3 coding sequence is TGTGCCAGCAGCTTAGGTGGGGGACTAAATCAGCCCCAGCATTTT. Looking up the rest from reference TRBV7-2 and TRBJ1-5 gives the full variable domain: GAGVSQSPSNKVTEKGKDVELRCDPISGHTALYWYRQSLGQGLEFLIYFQGNSAPDKSGLPSDRFSAERTGGSVSTLTIQRTQQEDSAVYLCASSLGGGLNQPQHFGDGTRLSIL.

The CDR3: CASSYSTGNIQYF. Written as DNA, the CDR3 is TGTGCCAGCAGTTACAGTACCGGAAACATTCAGTACTTC. The V gene is TRBV6-2 or TRBV6-3, the J gene TRBJ2-4; D is unresolved. The CDR3 length is 13 residues. Trimming left V 2 bases short and J 6 bases short, with 8 bases between. Germline lookup yields CDR1 MNHEY and CDR2 SVGEGT.

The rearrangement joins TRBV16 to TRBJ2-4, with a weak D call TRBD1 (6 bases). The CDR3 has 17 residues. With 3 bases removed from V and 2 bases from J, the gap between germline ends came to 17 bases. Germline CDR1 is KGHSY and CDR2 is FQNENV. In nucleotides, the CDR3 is TGTGCCAGCAGCCAGGGCACAGGGATTATCCCCAAAAACATTCAGTACTTC. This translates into CASSQGTGIIPKNIQYF.